Listed below are T cell receptor beta chains from one sample, sequenced in a study of blood T cells in healthy people across ages. Each CDR3 protein gets one entry after TCRdb re-called the 5' RACE reads with MiXCR. The data show some 760,000 distinct CDR3 sequences, with around 25% seen just once and roughly 3.8% held by the top ten. Separately, the same data were catalogued under a study of T cells of mothers and their children.

The specimen sequenced was blood. The origin of the receptors is a boy aged 10-17 years in good health. CDR3s include the opening cysteine and the closing phenylalanine or tryptophan. D genes are given only for firm matches. The listing skips clone size in some rows; elsewhere it reads once, few, many or a size class.

CDR3nt	CDR3aa	abundance	v_gene	j_gene	d_gene
TGCAGTGCTGGGAGAACAGGAGCCTACGAGCAGTACTTC	CSAGRTGAYEQYF	few	TRBV20-1	TRBJ2-7	-
TGCGCCAGCAGCTCCCGACCGGGACTACCTTTTTACAATGAGCAGTTCTTC	CASSSRPGLPFYNEQFF	-	TRBV5-1	TRBJ2-1	TRBD2
TGTGCCAGCAGCCAAGGGGAGACCGCCGAGGAAAAACTGTTTTTT	CASSQGETAEEKLFF	-	TRBV4-2	TRBJ1-4	-
TGTGCCAGCAGCTTAGCGGCTAGCGGGGCCGATGAGCAGTTCTTC	CASSLAASGADEQFF	-	TRBV7-3	TRBJ2-1	TRBD2
TGTGCCAGCAGTCCCGGGCGTCCCTGGGAGACCCAGTACTTC	CASSPGRPWETQYF	once	TRBV9	TRBJ2-5	-
TGTGCCAGCAGTTTATTTCAGGGGGAGAATGAGCAGTTCTTC	CASSLFQGENEQFF	-	TRBV28	TRBJ2-1	TRBD1
TGTGCCAGCAGTGGACAGGGCGCCTTTTTGGGCTATGGCTACACCTTC	CASSGQGAFLGYGYTF	-	TRBV25-1	TRBJ1-2	TRBD1
TGTGCCAGCAGTGGGGGGATGAGCTCCTATAATTCACCCCTCCACTTT	CASSGGMSSYNSPLHF	-	TRBV12-3/TRBV12-4	TRBJ1-6	-
TGCGCCAGCAGCCAAGATTCCTTTGGCAAAAACATTCAGTACTTC	CASSQDSFGKNIQYF	few	TRBV4-3	TRBJ2-4	-
TGTGCCAGCAGTTTACCCACTAACTACGAGCAGTACTTC	CASSLPTNYEQYF	-	TRBV28	TRBJ2-7	-
TGTGCCACCAGTGCTTTGGGACAGGGCGATGAGCAGTTCTTC	CATSALGQGDEQFF	-	TRBV24-1	TRBJ2-1	TRBD1
TGTGCCAGCAGTTTAGATGGGGGGAGCCACGAGCAGTACTTC	CASSLDGGSHEQYF	-	TRBV12-3/TRBV12-4	TRBJ2-7	-
TGTGCCAGCAGAGATCCGGGACTGGGGACTTATGGCTACACCTTC	CASRDPGLGTYGYTF	few	TRBV12-3/TRBV12-4	TRBJ1-2	-
TGCGCCAGCAGCCAAACCGACGGGATCTATGGCTACACCTTC	CASSQTDGIYGYTF	-	TRBV5-1	TRBJ1-2	-
TGTGCCAGCAGTTTCACCGGGACACCTGGGTTCTACGAGCAGTACTTC	CASSFTGTPGFYEQYF	-	TRBV6-5	TRBJ2-7	-
TGTGCCATCAGTGATGAGATTAACACTGAAGCTTTCTTT	CAISDEINTEAFF	few	TRBV10-3	TRBJ1-1	-